Here is one T cell receptor beta chain with its context. No antigen is known for it. Carried by the TCR beta cDNA libraries were unique molecular identifiers. TCRdb passed the PCR reads through MiXCR, listing each CDR3 protein once. The sample lists about 190,000 distinct CDR3 sequences, about 30% occurring once. CDR1 SGHRS and CDR2 YFSETQ come from the germline V gene. CDR3 length: 14 residues. The V segment lost 4 bases and the J segment 0 bases; nucleotides outside the gene matches: 4. This specimen belongs to a study of post-analysis software for immune sequencing data. Study-wide points: Patients showed TRBV5-6, TRBV5-1 and TRBV20-1 among roughly 5 TRBV segments more frequent than in controls.

The specimen was blood. The TCR was taken from a girl under 18 with multiple sclerosis. V and J are TRBV5-1 and TRBJ2-7; 7 positions agree with TRBD2. In DNA form, the CDR3 reads TGCGCCAGCAGCCATGGGACTAACTCCTACGAGCAGTACTTC. Its translation: CASSHGTNSYEQYF.